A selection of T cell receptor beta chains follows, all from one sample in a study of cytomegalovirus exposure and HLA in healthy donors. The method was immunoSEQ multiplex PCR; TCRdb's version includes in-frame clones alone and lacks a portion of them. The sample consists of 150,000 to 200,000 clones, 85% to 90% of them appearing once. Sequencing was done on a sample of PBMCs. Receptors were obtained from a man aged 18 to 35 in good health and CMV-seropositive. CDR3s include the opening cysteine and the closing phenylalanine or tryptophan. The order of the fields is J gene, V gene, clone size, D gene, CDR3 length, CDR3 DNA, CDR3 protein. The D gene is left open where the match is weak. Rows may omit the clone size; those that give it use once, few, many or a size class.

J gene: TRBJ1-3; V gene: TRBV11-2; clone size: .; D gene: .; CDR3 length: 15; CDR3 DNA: TGTGCCAGCAGCTTAGGGCCAGGGGCTGGAAACACCATATATTTT; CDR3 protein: CASSLGPGAGNTIYF
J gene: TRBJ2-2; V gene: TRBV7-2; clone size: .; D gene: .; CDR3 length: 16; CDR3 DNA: TGTGCCAGCAGCTTAGTCGCGGGATCGCTCACCGGGGAGCTGTTTTTT; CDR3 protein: CASSLVAGSLTGELFF
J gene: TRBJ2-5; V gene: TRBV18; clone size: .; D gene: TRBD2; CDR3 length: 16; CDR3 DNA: TGTGCCAGCTCACTAAGACTAGCGGGAGTTCGAGAGACCCAGTACTTC; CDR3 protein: CASSLRLAGVRETQYF
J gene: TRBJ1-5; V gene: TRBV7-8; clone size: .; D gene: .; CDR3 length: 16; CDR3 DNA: TGTGCCAGCAGCTTAGGCATGAGGATCGGCAATCAGCCCCAGCATTTT; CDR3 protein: CASSLGMRIGNQPQHF
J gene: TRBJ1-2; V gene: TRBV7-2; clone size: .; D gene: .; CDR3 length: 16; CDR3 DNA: TGTGCCAGCAGCTTAGGGGAGGTGGGGCCGTTCTATGGCTACACCTTC; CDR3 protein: CASSLGEVGPFYGYTF
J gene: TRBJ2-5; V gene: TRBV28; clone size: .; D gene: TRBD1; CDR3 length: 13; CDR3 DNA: TGTGCCAGCAGGAGAGGACAGGTAGAGACCCAGTACTTC; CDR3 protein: CASRRGQVETQYF
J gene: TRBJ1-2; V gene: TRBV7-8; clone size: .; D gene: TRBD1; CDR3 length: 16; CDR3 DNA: TGTGCCAGCAGCTCCGACAGGGTGGTATCTAACTATGGCTACACCTTC; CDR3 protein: CASSSDRVVSNYGYTF
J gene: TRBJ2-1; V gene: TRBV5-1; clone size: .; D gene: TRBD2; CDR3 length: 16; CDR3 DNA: TGCGCCAGCAGCTTGGCATTAGCGGGGGCTAACAATGAGCAGTTCTTC; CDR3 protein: CASSLALAGANNEQFF
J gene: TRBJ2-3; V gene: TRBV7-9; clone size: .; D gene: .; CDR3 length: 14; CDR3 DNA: TGTGCCAGCAGCCTCAGACCGAGGAGGGATACGCAGTATTTT; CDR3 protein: CASSLRPRRDTQYF
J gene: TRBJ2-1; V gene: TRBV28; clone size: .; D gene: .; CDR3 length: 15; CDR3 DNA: TGTGCCAGCAGTTTAGGCGGCCCCTCCTACAATGAGCAGTTCTTC; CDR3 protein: CASSLGGPSYNEQFF
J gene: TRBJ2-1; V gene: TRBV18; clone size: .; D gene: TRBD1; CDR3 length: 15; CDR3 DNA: TGTGCCAGCTCACCACCGGGGACAGGGTACAATGAGCAGTTCTTC; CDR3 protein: CASSPPGTGYNEQFF
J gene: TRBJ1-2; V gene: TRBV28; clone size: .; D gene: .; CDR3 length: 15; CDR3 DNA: TGTGCCAGCAGTTTATACTTAGTACAGCCCTATGGCTACACCTTC; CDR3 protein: CASSLYLVQPYGYTF
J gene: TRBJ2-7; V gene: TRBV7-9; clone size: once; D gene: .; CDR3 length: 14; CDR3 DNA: TGTGCCAGCAGCTTAATAGCTAGACCCTACGAGCAGTACTTC; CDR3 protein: CASSLIARPYEQYF
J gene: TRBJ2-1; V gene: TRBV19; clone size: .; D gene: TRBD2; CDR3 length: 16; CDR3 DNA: TGTGCCAGTAGTACAGGCCGACTAGCGGGAGTAGGTGAGCAGTTCTTC; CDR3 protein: CASSTGRLAGVGEQFF
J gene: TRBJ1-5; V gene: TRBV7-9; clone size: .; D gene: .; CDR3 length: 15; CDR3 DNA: TGTGCCAGCAGCCAGACAGGTAGAGCAAATCAGCCCCAGCATTTT; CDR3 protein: CASSQTGRANQPQHF
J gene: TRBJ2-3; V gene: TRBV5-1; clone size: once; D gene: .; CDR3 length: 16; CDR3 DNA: TGCGCCAGCAGCTTGCTGGGCCAAGGGGGCACAGATACGCAGTATTTT; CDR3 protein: CASSLLGQGGTDTQYF
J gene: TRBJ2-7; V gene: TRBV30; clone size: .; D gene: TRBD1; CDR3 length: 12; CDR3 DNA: TGTGCCTACTCGGGACAGGCGAACGAGCAGTACTTC; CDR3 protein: CAYSGQANEQYF
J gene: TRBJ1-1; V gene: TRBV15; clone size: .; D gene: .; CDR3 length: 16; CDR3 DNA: TGTGCCACCAGCTATAATGGAAGGGGGTTGGACACTGAAGCTTTCTTT; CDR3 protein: CATSYNGRGLDTEAFF
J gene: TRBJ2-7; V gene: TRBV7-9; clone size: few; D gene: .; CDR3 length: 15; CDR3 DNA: TGTGCCAGCAGCTACGACAGGCCCTACGTCGACGAGCAGTACTTC; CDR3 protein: CASSYDRPYVDEQYF
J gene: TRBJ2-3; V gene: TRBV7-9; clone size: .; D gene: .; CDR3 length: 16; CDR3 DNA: TGTGCCAGCAGCTCGGACTCAAAGTCGCCCGGAGATACGCAGTATTTT; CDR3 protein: CASSSDSKSPGDTQYF
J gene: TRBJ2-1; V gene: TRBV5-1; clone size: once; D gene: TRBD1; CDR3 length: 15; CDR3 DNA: TGCGCCAGCAGCTCCCGGGACAGGGGGCTCGGTGAGCAGTTCTTC; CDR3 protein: CASSSRDRGLGEQFF
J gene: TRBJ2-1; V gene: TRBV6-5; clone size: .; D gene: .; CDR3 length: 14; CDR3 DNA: TGTGCCAGCAGTTACGCGGGGGCCGGCTATGAGCAGTTCTTC; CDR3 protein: CASSYAGAGYEQFF
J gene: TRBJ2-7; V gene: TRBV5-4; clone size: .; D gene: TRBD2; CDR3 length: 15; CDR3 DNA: TGTGCCAGCAGCTCTCTCGGGACTAGAATCCACGAGCAGTACTTC; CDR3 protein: CASSSLGTRIHEQYF
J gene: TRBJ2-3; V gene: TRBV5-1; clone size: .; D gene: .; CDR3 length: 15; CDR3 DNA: TGCGCCAGCAGCTTGGGGCAGTATGGCACAGATACGCAGTATTTT; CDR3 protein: CASSLGQYGTDTQYF
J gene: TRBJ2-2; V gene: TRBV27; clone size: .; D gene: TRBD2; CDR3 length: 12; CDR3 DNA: TGTGCCAGCGGGGGGGACACCGGGGAGCTGTTTTTT; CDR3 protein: CASGGDTGELFF
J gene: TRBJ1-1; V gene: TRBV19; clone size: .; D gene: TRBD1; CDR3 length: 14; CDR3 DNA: TGTGCCAGTAGTATAGCAAGGACAGGGCCAGAAGCTTTCTTT; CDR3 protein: CASSIARTGPEAFF
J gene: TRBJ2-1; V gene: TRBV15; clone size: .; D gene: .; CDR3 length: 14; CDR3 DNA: TGTGCCACCAGCAGAGATCTACTAGCTGCTGAGCAGTTCTTC; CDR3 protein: CATSRDLLAAEQFF
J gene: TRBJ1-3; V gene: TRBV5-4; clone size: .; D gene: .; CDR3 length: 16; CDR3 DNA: TGTGCCAGCAGCCGAGGGACTTTTGGGACTGGAAACACCATATATTTT; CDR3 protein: CASSRGTFGTGNTIYF
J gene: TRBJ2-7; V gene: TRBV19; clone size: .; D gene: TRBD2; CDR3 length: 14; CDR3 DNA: TGTGCCAGTAGTATGGGTAGCGGGGCCTACGAGCAGTACTTC; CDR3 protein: CASSMGSGAYEQYF
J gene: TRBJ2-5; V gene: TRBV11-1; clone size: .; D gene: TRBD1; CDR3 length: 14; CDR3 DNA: TGTGCCAGCAGAAGAAGACAGGGCGGGGAGACCCAGTACTTC; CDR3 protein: CASRRRQGGETQYF
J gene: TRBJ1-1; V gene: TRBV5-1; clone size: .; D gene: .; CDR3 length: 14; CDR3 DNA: TGCGCCAGCAGCGTCCGAGAGGGGGGGACTGAAGCTTTCTTT; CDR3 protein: CASSVREGGTEAFF
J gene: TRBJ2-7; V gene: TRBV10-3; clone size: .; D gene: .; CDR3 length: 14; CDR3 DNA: TGTGCCATCCAGGGGCGGTCCCCCTCCTACGAGCAGTACTTC; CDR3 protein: CAIQGRSPSYEQYF
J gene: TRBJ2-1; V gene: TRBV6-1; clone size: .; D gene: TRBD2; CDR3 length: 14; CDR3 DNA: TGTGCCAGCAGTGAACAGCGGGAGTACAATGAGCAGTTCTTC; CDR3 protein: CASSEQREYNEQFF
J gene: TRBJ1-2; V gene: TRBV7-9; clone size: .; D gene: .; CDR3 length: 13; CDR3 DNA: TGTGCCAGCAGCCAACAGGGATTGGATGGCTACACCTTC; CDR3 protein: CASSQQGLDGYTF
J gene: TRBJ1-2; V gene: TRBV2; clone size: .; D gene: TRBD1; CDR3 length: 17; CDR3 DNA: TGTGCCAGCAGTGAAGTACTCCCCACAGGGGGGCTCTTTGGCTACACCTTC; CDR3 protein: CASSEVLPTGGLFGYTF
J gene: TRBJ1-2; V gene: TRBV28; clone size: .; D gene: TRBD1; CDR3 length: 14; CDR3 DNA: TGTGCCAGCAGTTTGCAGGGGGCAACGAGTGGCTACACCTTC; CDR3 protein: CASSLQGATSGYTF
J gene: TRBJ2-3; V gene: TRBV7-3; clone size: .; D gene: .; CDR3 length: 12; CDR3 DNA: TGTGCCAGCAGCTCGCAGGGGGATACGCAGTATTTT; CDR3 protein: CASSSQGDTQYF
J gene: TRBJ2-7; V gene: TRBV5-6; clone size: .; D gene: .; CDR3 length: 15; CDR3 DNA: TGTGCCAGCAGCCGACAGGGAGGTTATGAATACGAGCAGTACTTC; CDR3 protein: CASSRQGGYEYEQYF
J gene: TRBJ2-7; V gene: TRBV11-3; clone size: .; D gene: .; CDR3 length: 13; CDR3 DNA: TGTGCCAGCAGCTTTCTAAATGGCTACGAGCAGTACTTC; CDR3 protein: CASSFLNGYEQYF
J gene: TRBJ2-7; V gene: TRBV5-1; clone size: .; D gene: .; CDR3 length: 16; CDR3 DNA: TGCGCCAGCAGCTTGGAACCGGGAGCAAACTCCTACGAGCAGTACTTC; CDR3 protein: CASSLEPGANSYEQYF
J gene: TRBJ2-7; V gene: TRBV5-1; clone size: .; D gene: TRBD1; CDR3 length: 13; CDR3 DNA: TGCGCCAGCAGCGAGACAGGGTCCTACGAGCAGTACTTC; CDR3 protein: CASSETGSYEQYF
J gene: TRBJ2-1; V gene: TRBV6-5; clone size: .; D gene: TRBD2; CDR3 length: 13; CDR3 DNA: TGTGCCAGCACCCCGGGGGGGTTCGGTGAGCAGTTCTTC; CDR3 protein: CASTPGGFGEQFF
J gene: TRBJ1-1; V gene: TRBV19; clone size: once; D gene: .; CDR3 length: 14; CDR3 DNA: TGTGCCAGTAGTATGAACAGGGATTGGACTGAAGCTTTCTTT; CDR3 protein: CASSMNRDWTEAFF
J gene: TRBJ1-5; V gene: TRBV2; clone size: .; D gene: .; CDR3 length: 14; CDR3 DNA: TGTGCCAGCAGTGAGGACAGATTAAATCAGCCCCAGCATTTT; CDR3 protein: CASSEDRLNQPQHF
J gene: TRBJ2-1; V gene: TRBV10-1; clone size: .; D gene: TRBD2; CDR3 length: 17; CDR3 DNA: TGCGCCAGCAGCACCGGGACTAGCGGGAGATTCTACAATGAGCAGTTCTTC; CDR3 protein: CASSTGTSGRFYNEQFF
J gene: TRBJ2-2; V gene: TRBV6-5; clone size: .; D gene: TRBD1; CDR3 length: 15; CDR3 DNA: TGTGCCAGCAGTTACTGGGACAGTAACACCGGGGAGCTGTTTTTT; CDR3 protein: CASSYWDSNTGELFF
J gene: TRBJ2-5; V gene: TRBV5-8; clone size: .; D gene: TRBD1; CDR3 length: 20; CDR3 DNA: TGTGCCAGCAGCAAAACTACCCCGGGTCGCGACAGGGCAGAATCTGAGACCCAGTACTTC; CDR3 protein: CASSKTTPGRDRAESETQYF
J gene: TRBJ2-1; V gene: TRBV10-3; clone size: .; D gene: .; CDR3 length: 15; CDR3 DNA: TGTGCCATCAGAAGGGAGAGTAATAGGGAGAATGAGCAGTTCTTC; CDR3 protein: CAIRRESNRENEQFF
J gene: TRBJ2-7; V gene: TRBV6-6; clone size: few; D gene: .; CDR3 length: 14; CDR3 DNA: TGTGCCAGCAGGTCGGGTCAGGGGATCTACGAGCAGTACTTC; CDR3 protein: CASRSGQGIYEQYF
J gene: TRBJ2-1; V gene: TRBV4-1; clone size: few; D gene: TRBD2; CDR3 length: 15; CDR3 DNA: TGCGCCAGCAGCCAACCTACTAGCGGGTCCAATGAGCAGTTCTTC; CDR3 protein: CASSQPTSGSNEQFF
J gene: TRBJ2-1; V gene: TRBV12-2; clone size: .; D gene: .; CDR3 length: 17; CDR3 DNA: TGTGCAAGTCGGCGGGGACTAGCGGGCGTCTCCTACAATGAGCAGTTCTTC; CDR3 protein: CASRRGLAGVSYNEQFF
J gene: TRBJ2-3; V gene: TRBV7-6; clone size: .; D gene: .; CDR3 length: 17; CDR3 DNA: .; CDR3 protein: CASSSTLGLAGSDTQYF
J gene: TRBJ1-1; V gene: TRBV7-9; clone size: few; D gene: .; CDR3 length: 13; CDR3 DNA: TGTGCCAGCAGTCCCCAGGGGAACACTGAAGCTTTCTTT; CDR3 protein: CASSPQGNTEAFF
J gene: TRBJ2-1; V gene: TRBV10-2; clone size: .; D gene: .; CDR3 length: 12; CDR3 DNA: TGCGCCAGCAGGGGAGTAGGGAATGAGCAGTTCTTC; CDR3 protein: CASRGVGNEQFF
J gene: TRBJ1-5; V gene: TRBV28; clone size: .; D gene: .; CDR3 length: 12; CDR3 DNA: TGTGCCAGCAGTTTATCTGATCAGCCCCAGCATTTT; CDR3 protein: CASSLSDQPQHF
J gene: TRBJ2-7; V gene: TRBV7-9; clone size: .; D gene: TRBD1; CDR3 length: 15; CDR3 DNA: TGTGCCAGCAGCTTAATTGGGACAGGGATGTACGAGCAGTACTTC; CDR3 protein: CASSLIGTGMYEQYF
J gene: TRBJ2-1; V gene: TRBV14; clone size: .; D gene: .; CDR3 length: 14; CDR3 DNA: TGTGCCAGTCGAAGGGAGAGTTCCTACAATGAGCAGTTCTTC; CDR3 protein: CASRRESSYNEQFF
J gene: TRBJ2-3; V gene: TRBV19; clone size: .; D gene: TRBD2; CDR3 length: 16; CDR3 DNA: TGTGCCAGTAGTCCACTAGCGGGCCCTTCCACAGATACGCAGTATTTT; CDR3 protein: CASSPLAGPSTDTQYF
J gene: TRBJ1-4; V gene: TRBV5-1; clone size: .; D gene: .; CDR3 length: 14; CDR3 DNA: TGCGCCAGCTCGCATGCAGGATTTAATGAAAAACTGTTTTTT; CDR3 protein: CASSHAGFNEKLFF